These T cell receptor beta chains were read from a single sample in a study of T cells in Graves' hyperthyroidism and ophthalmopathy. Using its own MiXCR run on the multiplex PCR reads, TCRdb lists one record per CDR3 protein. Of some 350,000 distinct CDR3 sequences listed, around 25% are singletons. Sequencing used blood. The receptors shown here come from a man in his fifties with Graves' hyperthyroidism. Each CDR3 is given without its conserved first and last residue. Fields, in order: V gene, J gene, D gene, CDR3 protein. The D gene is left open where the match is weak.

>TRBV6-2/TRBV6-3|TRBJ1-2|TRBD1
ASSVQGARGYT
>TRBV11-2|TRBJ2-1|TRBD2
ASSLGETSGNEQF
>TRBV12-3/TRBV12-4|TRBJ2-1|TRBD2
ASRRERTSGSFLTSYNEQF
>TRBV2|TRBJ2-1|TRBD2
ASSSGTSVPQSDEQF
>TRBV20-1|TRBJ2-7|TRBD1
SATDRGRVSSYEQY
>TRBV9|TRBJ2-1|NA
ASSPSGQPNEQF
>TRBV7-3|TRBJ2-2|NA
ASSSPTGELF
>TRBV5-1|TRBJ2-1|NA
ASSLPGSSYNEQF
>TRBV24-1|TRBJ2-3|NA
ATSDQDIQSTDTQY
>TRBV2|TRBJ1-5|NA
ASSTAARHNQPQH
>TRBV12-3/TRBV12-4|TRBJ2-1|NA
ASSFVSEQF
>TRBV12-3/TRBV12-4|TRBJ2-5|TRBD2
ASRHSGRAGETQY
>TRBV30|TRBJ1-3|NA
AWSTPRTGSGNTIY
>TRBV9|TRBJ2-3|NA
ASSVTVGETDTQY
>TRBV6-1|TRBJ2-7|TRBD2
ASSERDRSSGSYEQY
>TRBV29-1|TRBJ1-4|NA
SALDTGSIGTNEKLF
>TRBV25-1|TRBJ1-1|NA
ASRETHSKAF
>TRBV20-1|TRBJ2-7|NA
SAKRASVSSYEQY
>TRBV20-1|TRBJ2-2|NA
SARTGTRKGELF
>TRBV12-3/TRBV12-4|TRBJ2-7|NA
ASSLGAGWGYEQY
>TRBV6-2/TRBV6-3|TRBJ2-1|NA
ASSYNTNNEQF